This T cell receptor beta chain is drawn from a study of identical twins. TCRdb re-analysed the 5' RACE reads in MiXCR, keeping a single row per CDR3 protein. The data hold around 280,000 distinct CDR3 sequences, with about 8.1% observed a single time. This clonotype was seen a few times. This CDR3 contains 15 residues. Looked up from germline, CDR1 is KGHDR and CDR2 is SFDVKD. Trimming at V came to 0 bases and at J to 5 bases, leaving 4 bases not matched to a gene. These same data were also listed under a study on yellow fever vaccine responses in identical twins.

This receptor was obtained from a woman under 30 in good health. The rearrangement uses TRBV24-1 and TRBJ2-3, with 7 nucleotides matching TRBD1. Specimen: memory (CD45RO+) T cells sorted from blood. The CDR3 loop is CATSDLVGGKDTQYF. As DNA, the CDR3 is TGTGCCACCAGTGATTTGGTAGGGGGCAAAGATACGCAGTATTTT.